The 21 T cell receptor beta chains presented below share a single source sample, sequenced in a study of T cell changes during pregnancy in multiple sclerosis. Sequencing was performed with immunoSEQ multiplex PCR; in TCRdb, only in-frame clones are kept and a portion is missing. The data contain around 92,000 clones, around 92% of them singletons. Here the sequenced sample was peripheral blood, taken in the third trimester of pregnancy. Source of these receptors: a female donor with multiple sclerosis, enrolled in a pregnancy study.

The V gene is TRBV28, the J gene TRBJ1-3, with 7 bases fitting TRBD1. V gave up 5 bases and J gave up 4 bases; unmatched junction bases: 17. CDR1 and CDR2 (germline): MDHEN, SYDVKM. The CDR3 runs to 18 residues. The DNA of the CDR3 is TGTGCCAGCAGTACTGGGACAGATTTACGATTGGGAGGAAACACCATATATTTT. Amino acids: CASSTGTDLRLGGNTIYF.

V gene TRBV19 combines with J gene TRBJ1-1, with 8 positions matching TRBD1. Germline V gene sequence: CDR1 LNHDA, CDR2 SQIVND (reference sequence). J gave up 6 bases and V 5 bases, and 14 bases lay outside the gene matches. The CDR3 length is 16 residues. CDR3 loop: CASSYHPGTGDPEAFF. As DNA, the CDR3 is TGTGCCAGTAGTTACCACCCCGGGACAGGTGACCCTGAAGCTTTCTTT.

The gene calls are TRBV19 and TRBJ2-1; 11 nucleotides align to TRBD2. This CDR3 has 14 residues. The trim removed 3 bases at V and 7 bases at J, leaving 2 bases unmatched. Germline CDR1 is LNHDA and CDR2 is SQIVND (reference sequence). The CDR3: CASSISGRGNEQFF. CDR3 nucleotide sequence: TGTGCCAGTAGTATTAGCGGGAGGGGAAATGAGCAGTTCTTC.

This sequence joins TRBV9 and TRBJ2-3; TRBD1 agrees at 8 bases. The CDR3 covers 18 residues. CDR1 is SGDLS and CDR2 is YYNGEE in the germline V gene. Germline trimming cut 3 bases from V and 2 bases from J; bases unmatched to any gene: 14. This chain's CDR3 is CASSAWTGLWQDTDTQYF. The CDR3 bases are TGTGCCAGCAGCGCCTGGACAGGGTTGTGGCAGGACACAGATACGCAGTATTTT.

The chain recombines TRBV14 with TRBJ2-2; D is undetermined. CDR3 length: 13 residues. Between the trimmed V and J ends, which lost 2 bases and 6 bases, there was a span of 7 bases. Per germline, CDR1 SGHDN and CDR2 FVKESK. The CDR3 coding sequence is TGTGCCAGCAGCCAATCTTTCTCCGGGGAGCTGTTTTTT. Translating it yields CASSQSFSGELFF.

The chain carries TRBV28 and TRBJ2-5; D is possibly TRBD1 (5 bases). Trimming cost V 8 bases and J 1 base, with 14 bases left between them. The CDR3 is 14 residues long. The germline V gene has CDR1 MDHEN and CDR2 SYDVKM. The DNA for the CDR3 is TGTGCCAGCGGGGCCACATACCCCCAAGAGACCCAGTACTTC. Translated: CASGATYPQETQYF.

V gene TRBV4-1 combines with J gene TRBJ2-7, with 8 bases that match TRBD2. The CDR3 runs 15 residues. Unmatched junction bases numbered 6, after V lost 2 bases and J lost 3 bases. Germline CDR1 reads MGHRA; CDR2 reads YSYEKL. This CDR3 reads CASSQISGRGYEQYF. CDR3 in DNA: TGCGCCAGCAGCCAAATCAGCGGGAGAGGCTACGAGCAGTACTTC.

The chain links TRBV6-5 to TRBJ2-7; TRBD2 is a possible D gene (5 bases). From germline, CDR1 is MNHEY and CDR2 SVGAGI. The CDR3 runs to 12 residues. Trimming cost V 7 bases and J 2 bases, with 9 bases left between them. The CDR3 bases are TGTGCCAGCAATACTAGTCCCTACGAGCAGTACTTC. It is translated as CASNTSPYEQYF.

The rearrangement uses TRBV19 and TRBJ1-5, with 9 nucleotides matching TRBD1. Germline assignment: CDR1 LNHDA and CDR2 SQIVND (reference sequence). The CDR3 is 16 amino acids. After removal of 3 bases from V and 2 bases from J, the junction contained 5 bases not matched to a gene. Here the CDR3 DNA reads TGTGCCAGTAGTATTTTGGGACAGGGCGGCAATCAGCCCCAGCATTTT. It encodes CASSILGQGGNQPQHF. Variable domain in full (rest from reference TRBV19 and TRBJ1-5): DGGITQSPKYLFRKEGQNVTLSCEQNLNHDAMYWYRQDPGQGLRLIYYSQIVNDFQKGDIAEGYSVSREKKESFPLTVTSAQKNPTAFYLCASSILGQGGNQPQHFGDGTRLSIL.

CDR3 bases: TGTGCCTGGAGTGTACTAGCGGGAGGGTATTTAGATACGCAGTATTTT. It specifies CAWSVLAGGYLDTQYF. This chain connects TRBV30 to TRBJ2-3, with 13 bases that match TRBD2. The CDR3 length is 16 residues. Germline V gene sequence: CDR1 GTSNPN, CDR2 SVGIG (reference sequence). V lost 0 bases and J lost 5; bases outside the gene matches: 5.

This chain connects TRBV5-1 to TRBJ1-4, with 9 bases lining up with TRBD1. Germline CDR1 SGHRS, CDR2 YFSETQ. The CDR3 runs to 15 residues. J gave up 6 bases and V 1 base, and 4 bases lay outside the gene matches. CDR3 nucleotide sequence: TGCGCCAGCAGCTTGCCCGGACAGGGGCATGAAAAACTGTTTTTT. Residues: CASSLPGQGHEKLFF.

V is TRBV28 and J is TRBJ2-1, with 11 bases that match TRBD2. J was trimmed by 2 bases and V by 1 base; bases with no gene match: 4. CDR1 is MDHEN and CDR2 is SYDVKM in the germline V gene. CDR3 size: 17 residues. DNA for the CDR3: TGTGCCAGCAGTTTATCGCTAGCGGGAGGCCCCTACAATGAGCAGTTCTTC. Protein sequence: CASSLSLAGGPYNEQFF.

The V and J genes are TRBV27 and TRBJ1-4, with a tentative D call TRBD1 (6 bases). The V end lost 6 bases, the J end lost 0 bases, and 14 bases lay between the germline ends. The CDR3 covers 16 residues. Germline values: CDR1 MNHEY, CDR2 SMNVEV (reference sequence). CDR3 residues: CASSHGTHATNEKLFF. DNA of the CDR3: TGTGCCAGCAGCCACGGGACACATGCAACTAATGAAAAACTGTTTTTT.

This chain uses TRBV5-1 with TRBJ2-3; TRBD2 agrees at 10 bases. V trimming: 0 bases; J trimming: 1 base; junction bases outside the gene matches: 11. CDR3 size: 19 residues. From germline, CDR1 is SGHRS and CDR2 YFSETQ. The CDR3 DNA sequence: TGCGCCAGCAGCTTGGCCCCTAGGAGCGGGAGGGCCGGCACAGATACGCAGTATTTT. Translated: CASSLAPRSGRAGTDTQYF.

This chain links TRBV4-1 with TRBJ2-3; TRBD2 matches at 7 bases. Looked up from germline, CDR1 is MGHRA and CDR2 is YSYEKL. This CDR3 is built from 14 residues. The trim removed 6 bases at V and 2 bases at J, leaving 5 bases unmatched. In nucleotides, the CDR3 is TGCGCCAGCAGTCTTCTAGCGGTCACAGATACGCAGTATTTT. This codes for CASSLLAVTDTQYF.

The chain has TRBV6-4 and TRBJ2-3, with 10 positions matching TRBD2. V trimming: 6 bases; J trimming: 1 base; junction bases outside the gene matches: 7. The CDR3 covers 16 residues. Germline CDR1 reads MRHNA; CDR2 reads SNTAGT. CDR3 sequence reads: CASSATGTSGTDTQYF. In DNA, the CDR3 is TGTGCCAGCAGCGCCACCGGGACTAGCGGCACAGATACGCAGTATTTT.

The chain joins TRBV2 to TRBJ2-1, with D possibly being TRBD2 (5 bases). The V gene lost 4 bases and the J gene lost 4 bases, with 8 bases spanning the gap. Germline V gene lookup returns CDR1 SNHLY and CDR2 FYNNEI. The CDR3 is 13 residues long. CDR3 amino acids: CASSGTLYNEQFF. In DNA form, the CDR3 reads TGTGCCAGCAGTGGGACTCTATACAATGAGCAGTTCTTC.

This rearrangement joins TRBV6-1 to TRBJ2-7; 8 nucleotides match TRBD2. CDR3 length: 15 residues. The trim removed 2 bases at V and 1 base at J, leaving 4 bases unmatched. Germline V gives CDR1 MNHNS, CDR2 SASEGT. For the CDR3, the DNA is TGTGCCAGCAGTGAATCAAGCGGGAGTTCCTACGAGCAGTACTTC. Amino acid sequence: CASSESSGSSYEQYF.

The chain links TRBV11-2 to TRBJ2-7; TRBD2 matches at 8 bases. Germline V gene data show CDR1 as SGHAT and CDR2 as FQNNGV. Trimming took 1 base from V and 5 from J; bases not matched to a gene: 7. There are 15 residues in the CDR3. CDR3 nucleotide sequence: TGTGCCAGCAGCTTAGCGGGAGGGCCTCTGGACGAGCAGTACTTC. Its translation is CASSLAGGPLDEQYF.

The table lists this clone with a count of one. The CDR3 bases are TGTGCCAGCAGCTTAGATCGGAGGGTTCCAACTGAAGCTTTCTTT. Residues: CASSLDRRVPTEAFF. This rearrangement joins TRBV13 to TRBJ1-1; D gene uncertain. The V gene's germline CDR1 is PRHDT and CDR2 FYEKMQ (reference sequence). The CDR3 has 15 residues. Trimming left V 1 base short and J 5 bases short, with 14 bases between.

The chain uses TRBV27 and TRBJ1-5, with TRBD1 identical over 8 bases. This CDR3 contains 16 residues. Germline CDR1 is MNHEY and CDR2 is SMNVEV (reference sequence). The V gene end was trimmed by 5 bases and the J gene end by 3 bases; junction bases not matched to a gene: 9. The chain's CDR3 is CASSPGQGLFNQPQHF. The CDR3 region has the DNA TGTGCCAGCAGTCCCGGACAGGGTCTATTCAATCAGCCCCAGCATTTT.